Listed below are T cell receptor beta chains from one sample, sequenced in a study of T-cell memory formation after mild COVID-19. TCRdb fed the 5' RACE reads into MiXCR, producing one record per CDR3 protein. The data show hundreds of thousands of distinct CDR3 sequences, less than 25% seen once. The sequencing sample was made of PBMCs or a T cell subset sorted from them (not recorded which). The receptor source for this set is an adult woman who had mild COVID-19 (a few samples of this study predate the infection). Cell type and time point are not known. Each CDR3 is given with its conserved first and last residue. The order of the fields is CDR3 DNA, CDR3 protein, V gene, J gene, clone size, D gene. D genes are given only for firm matches. Clone size is shown for a subset of rows, as once, few, many or a class of expanded clone.

cdr3_nt: TGCGCCAGCAGCACCCTGGACATCACCTCTGGAAACACCATATATTTT; cdr3_aa: CASSTLDITSGNTIYF; v_call: TRBV4-3; j_call: TRBJ1-3; clone_size: few; d_call: .
cdr3_nt: TGCGCCAGCAGCTTGAAGGGATCCAACTATGGCTACACCTTC; cdr3_aa: CASSLKGSNYGYTF; v_call: TRBV5-1; j_call: TRBJ1-2; clone_size: .; d_call: .
cdr3_nt: TGTGCCACCAGCAGAGATAGGAGGACGGCGAACACCGGGGAGCTGTTTTTT; cdr3_aa: CATSRDRRTANTGELFF; v_call: TRBV15; j_call: TRBJ2-2; clone_size: once; d_call: .
cdr3_nt: TGCGCCAGCAGCCAAGGGGGGAGAGCTAGGAACACTGAAGCTTTCTTT; cdr3_aa: CASSQGGRARNTEAFF; v_call: TRBV4-3; j_call: TRBJ1-1; clone_size: .; d_call: .
cdr3_nt: TGTGCCAGCAGCGATAATCCGGGACTCAACACCGGGGAGCTGTTTTTT; cdr3_aa: CASSDNPGLNTGELFF; v_call: TRBV9; j_call: TRBJ2-2; clone_size: few; d_call: .
cdr3_nt: TGTGCCACCGCCGAGCAAGCGGGACGGTCCGGGGAGCTGTTTTTT; cdr3_aa: CATAEQAGRSGELFF; v_call: TRBV6-2/TRBV6-3; j_call: TRBJ2-2; clone_size: .; d_call: TRBD2
cdr3_nt: TGTGCCAGCAGGAGGGACTCTAACACCGGGGAGCTGTTTTTT; cdr3_aa: CASRRDSNTGELFF; v_call: TRBV5-5; j_call: TRBJ2-2; clone_size: few; d_call: .
cdr3_nt: TGCAGTGCGCCGGGACAGGCCACTGAAGCTTTCTTT; cdr3_aa: CSAPGQATEAFF; v_call: TRBV20-1; j_call: TRBJ1-1; clone_size: .; d_call: TRBD1
cdr3_nt: TGCAGCGTTGAAGGGTGGGCAGGCACAGATACGCAGTATTTT; cdr3_aa: CSVEGWAGTDTQYF; v_call: TRBV29-1; j_call: TRBJ2-3; clone_size: few; d_call: .
cdr3_nt: TGTGCCAGCAGTTTATCGAGGGCTAGCGGGAGATACACCGGGGAGCTGTTTTTT; cdr3_aa: CASSLSRASGRYTGELFF; v_call: TRBV27; j_call: TRBJ2-2; clone_size: .; d_call: TRBD2
cdr3_nt: TGTGCCAGCAGCGTAGGATATAGCGGGAGATACTACAATGAGCAGTTCTTC; cdr3_aa: CASSVGYSGRYYNEQFF; v_call: TRBV7-8; j_call: TRBJ2-1; clone_size: .; d_call: TRBD2
cdr3_nt: TGTGCCAGCAGCTTCTATGCGACCTACGAGCAGTACTTC; cdr3_aa: CASSFYATYEQYF; v_call: TRBV7-2; j_call: TRBJ2-7; clone_size: .; d_call: .
cdr3_nt: TGCAGTGCGGAAAGAGGGCGAAAAAATCAGCCCCAGCATTTT; cdr3_aa: CSAERGRKNQPQHF; v_call: TRBV20-1; j_call: TRBJ1-5; clone_size: few; d_call: .
cdr3_nt: TGTGCCAGCAGTTTGGTAGGGGGTAAGTTAGCGGGAGGCTCCTACGAGCAGTACTTC; cdr3_aa: CASSLVGGKLAGGSYEQYF; v_call: TRBV27; j_call: TRBJ2-7; clone_size: .; d_call: TRBD2
cdr3_nt: TGTGCCAGCAGCTCAAGTGACCACGAGCAGTACTTC; cdr3_aa: CASSSSDHEQYF; v_call: TRBV7-9; j_call: TRBJ2-7; clone_size: .; d_call: .
cdr3_nt: TGCAGTGCTAGAAAACTAGCGGGGGACACAGATACGCAGTATTTT; cdr3_aa: CSARKLAGDTDTQYF; v_call: TRBV20-1; j_call: TRBJ2-3; clone_size: few; d_call: TRBD2
cdr3_nt: TGTGCCAGCAGTGAAGGAAGTTGGACCAACTCCAATCAGCCCCAGCATTTT; cdr3_aa: CASSEGSWTNSNQPQHF; v_call: TRBV25-1; j_call: TRBJ1-5; clone_size: few; d_call: .
cdr3_nt: TGTGCCAGCAGCTTACCTCAGGGTCGGGACACTGAAGCTTTCTTT; cdr3_aa: CASSLPQGRDTEAFF; v_call: TRBV7-9; j_call: TRBJ1-1; clone_size: .; d_call: .
cdr3_nt: TGCAGCGTTGTGGGGAGGTTAGGGGAGCAGTACTTC; cdr3_aa: CSVVGRLGEQYF; v_call: TRBV29-1; j_call: TRBJ2-7; clone_size: .; d_call: .
cdr3_nt: TGTGCCAGCAGTTGGGCGGGAGTGAAAGATACGCAGTATTTT; cdr3_aa: CASSWAGVKDTQYF; v_call: TRBV5-4; j_call: TRBJ2-3; clone_size: few; d_call: TRBD2
cdr3_nt: TGTGCCTGGAGTATGGGGATTGGAAACACCATATATTTT; cdr3_aa: CAWSMGIGNTIYF; v_call: TRBV30; j_call: TRBJ1-3; clone_size: .; d_call: .
cdr3_nt: TGTGCCAGCAGTTCCTGGGCGGGCCCAGCGGAGTTCTTC; cdr3_aa: CASSSWAGPAEFF; v_call: TRBV27; j_call: TRBJ2-1; clone_size: few; d_call: .
cdr3_nt: TGTGCCAGCAGTGACTCTGCCGGGGAGCTGTTTTTT; cdr3_aa: CASSDSAGELFF; v_call: TRBV6-4; j_call: TRBJ2-2; clone_size: .; d_call: .
cdr3_nt: TGTGCCAGCAGTCCTGGGGGACGGGGGGCGGTTTGGACAGATACGCAGTATTTT; cdr3_aa: CASSPGGRGAVWTDTQYF; v_call: TRBV27; j_call: TRBJ2-3; clone_size: .; d_call: .
cdr3_nt: TGTGCCAGCAGCTTAACGGGACAGGGATCCTATGGCTACACCTTC; cdr3_aa: CASSLTGQGSYGYTF; v_call: TRBV5-4; j_call: TRBJ1-2; clone_size: .; d_call: TRBD1
cdr3_nt: TGTGCCAGCAGAACAGCGCAAAATGAGCAGTTCTTC; cdr3_aa: CASRTAQNEQFF; v_call: TRBV7-2; j_call: TRBJ2-1; clone_size: few; d_call: .
cdr3_nt: TGTGCCAGCAGCCCGCAGATGGTAGAGACCCAGTACTTC; cdr3_aa: CASSPQMVETQYF; v_call: TRBV3-1; j_call: TRBJ2-5; clone_size: few; d_call: .
cdr3_nt: TGTGCCAGCAGCCAGAGGATGGGGACAGGGGTTAACTATGGCTACACCTTC; cdr3_aa: CASSQRMGTGVNYGYTF; v_call: TRBV3-1; j_call: TRBJ1-2; clone_size: .; d_call: TRBD1
cdr3_nt: TGTGCCACCAGTGACCCGGGGGGGAGCGCGAACACCGGGGAGCTGTTTTTT; cdr3_aa: CATSDPGGSANTGELFF; v_call: TRBV24-1; j_call: TRBJ2-2; clone_size: few; d_call: TRBD2
cdr3_nt: TGTGCCAGCAGCCAGGTTTCAAGTGAGACCCAGTACTTC; cdr3_aa: CASSQVSSETQYF; v_call: TRBV5-6; j_call: TRBJ2-5; clone_size: .; d_call: .
cdr3_nt: TGTGCCAGCAGCAAGACTGTGGCCTACGAGCAGTACTTC; cdr3_aa: CASSKTVAYEQYF; v_call: TRBV9; j_call: TRBJ2-7; clone_size: .; d_call: .
cdr3_nt: TGTGCCAGCAGCTTCGGGAGCCCCCCTGGAGAGCAGTACTTC; cdr3_aa: CASSFGSPPGEQYF; v_call: TRBV7-9; j_call: TRBJ2-7; clone_size: .; d_call: .
cdr3_nt: TGCAGTGCTAGAGATCGGGCAGGGGGTGAAGCTTTCTTT; cdr3_aa: CSARDRAGGEAFF; v_call: TRBV20-1; j_call: TRBJ1-1; clone_size: .; d_call: TRBD1
cdr3_nt: TGTGCCAGCAGCCCGGGACAGGGGACCACGCGGGGGATCTACGAGCAGTACTTC; cdr3_aa: CASSPGQGTTRGIYEQYF; v_call: TRBV7-8; j_call: TRBJ2-7; clone_size: few; d_call: TRBD1
cdr3_nt: TGCGCCAGCAGCATGGTTAGCGGGGGGGCGACTGAGCAGTTCTTC; cdr3_aa: CASSMVSGGATEQFF; v_call: TRBV5-1; j_call: TRBJ2-1; clone_size: few; d_call: TRBD2
cdr3_nt: TGCGCCAGCAGCCAGGGAGAGGGGACCTACGAGCAGTACTTC; cdr3_aa: CASSQGEGTYEQYF; v_call: TRBV5-1; j_call: TRBJ2-7; clone_size: .; d_call: .
cdr3_nt: TGTGCCAGCAGCCTTTGGACTAGCGGGCTCTCCTACGAGCAGTACTTC; cdr3_aa: CASSLWTSGLSYEQYF; v_call: TRBV3-1; j_call: TRBJ2-7; clone_size: few; d_call: TRBD2
cdr3_nt: TGTGCCAGCAGCTTAGGTGGAGGGCTCGGGACTGAAGCTTTCTTT; cdr3_aa: CASSLGGGLGTEAFF; v_call: TRBV7-2; j_call: TRBJ1-1; clone_size: few; d_call: .
cdr3_nt: TGTGCCAGCAGAGTTAGCCCCCAGCCCCAGCATTTT; cdr3_aa: CASRVSPQPQHF; v_call: TRBV2; j_call: TRBJ1-5; clone_size: few; d_call: .
cdr3_nt: TGTGCCATCAGTGACGTCAGAAACAGGGGGCCGTTGTACACTGAAGCTTTCTTT; cdr3_aa: CAISDVRNRGPLYTEAFF; v_call: TRBV10-3; j_call: TRBJ1-1; clone_size: few; d_call: TRBD1
cdr3_nt: TGCAGTGCTAGCGCCGGGACTAGCGGGGCCTTGACCCTCTTC; cdr3_aa: CSASAGTSGALTLF; v_call: TRBV20-1; j_call: TRBJ2-1; clone_size: .; d_call: TRBD2
cdr3_nt: TGTGCCAGTAAACGGGCGGGACCCTACGAGCAGTACTTC; cdr3_aa: CASKRAGPYEQYF; v_call: TRBV19; j_call: TRBJ2-7; clone_size: .; d_call: .
cdr3_nt: TGTGCCAGCAGCTTGGGGCTCTCCACAGATACGCAGTATTTT; cdr3_aa: CASSLGLSTDTQYF; v_call: TRBV7-3; j_call: TRBJ2-3; clone_size: many; d_call: .
cdr3_nt: TGTGCCAGCAGCGAGGGACTAGCGGGAGGTCCGGGGGAGACCCAGTACTTC; cdr3_aa: CASSEGLAGGPGETQYF; v_call: TRBV9; j_call: TRBJ2-5; clone_size: .; d_call: TRBD2
cdr3_nt: TGCGCCAGCAGCCAAGATCCAGGTTGGACAGGGACCTACGAGCAGTACTTC; cdr3_aa: CASSQDPGWTGTYEQYF; v_call: TRBV4-1; j_call: TRBJ2-7; clone_size: .; d_call: TRBD1
cdr3_nt: TGTGCCAGCCTACCGTCGGCGGGAGCTGGGGCCAACGTCCTGACTTTC; cdr3_aa: CASLPSAGAGANVLTF; v_call: TRBV27; j_call: TRBJ2-6; clone_size: .; d_call: TRBD2
cdr3_nt: TGTGCCAGCAGTGAAGCGCTTCGGAGGGACACCGGGGAGCTGTTTTTT; cdr3_aa: CASSEALRRDTGELFF; v_call: TRBV2; j_call: TRBJ2-2; clone_size: few; d_call: .
cdr3_nt: TGTGCCAGCAGCCTGACAGGGTTAAACATTCAGTACTTC; cdr3_aa: CASSLTGLNIQYF; v_call: TRBV6-2/TRBV6-3; j_call: TRBJ2-4; clone_size: .; d_call: TRBD1
cdr3_nt: TGTGCCAGCAGTCCCTTTAGGGGCGGGAGCATCGGGGAGCTGTTTTTT; cdr3_aa: CASSPFRGGSIGELFF; v_call: TRBV12-3/TRBV12-4; j_call: TRBJ2-2; clone_size: few; d_call: TRBD2
cdr3_nt: TGTGCCAGCAGCCGCGGAGCTAGCGAAGCCTACGAGCAGTACTTC; cdr3_aa: CASSRGASEAYEQYF; v_call: TRBV7-2; j_call: TRBJ2-7; clone_size: few; d_call: .
cdr3_nt: TGTGCCAGCAGTCCGCGGGGAGGGAGGTACGAGCAGTACTTC; cdr3_aa: CASSPRGGRYEQYF; v_call: TRBV27; j_call: TRBJ2-7; clone_size: few; d_call: TRBD2
cdr3_nt: TGCGCCAGCAGCTTGGGTTCCAGGGTTCCCTACAATGAGCAGTTCTTC; cdr3_aa: CASSLGSRVPYNEQFF; v_call: TRBV5-1; j_call: TRBJ2-1; clone_size: few; d_call: .
cdr3_nt: TGTGCCATCAGTGAGTCGAGTAGGGCGAACACTGAAGCTTTCTTT; cdr3_aa: CAISESSRANTEAFF; v_call: TRBV10-3; j_call: TRBJ1-1; clone_size: few; d_call: .
cdr3_nt: TGTGCCAGCAGGACAGGGGAATGGACCAAAAACATTCAGTACTTC; cdr3_aa: CASRTGEWTKNIQYF; v_call: TRBV21-1; j_call: TRBJ2-4; clone_size: few; d_call: .
cdr3_nt: TGTGCCAGCAGCCTCTTAAGGGGCGGCTCCTACAATGAGCAGTTCTTC; cdr3_aa: CASSLLRGGSYNEQFF; v_call: TRBV7-8; j_call: TRBJ2-1; clone_size: .; d_call: .
cdr3_nt: TGTGCCAGCAGTTACTCAGCAGGCCAAGAGACCCAGTACTTC; cdr3_aa: CASSYSAGQETQYF; v_call: TRBV6-6; j_call: TRBJ2-5; clone_size: .; d_call: .
cdr3_nt: TGCGCCAGCCAATTAGCGCCGAACACCGGGGAGCTGTTTTTT; cdr3_aa: CASQLAPNTGELFF; v_call: TRBV5-1; j_call: TRBJ2-2; clone_size: .; d_call: .
cdr3_nt: TGTGCCAGCAGCCAAGAAGGACTAGCTTACAATGAGCAGTTCTTC; cdr3_aa: CASSQEGLAYNEQFF; v_call: TRBV7-6; j_call: TRBJ2-1; clone_size: .; d_call: TRBD2